The following is a TCR beta chain sequence with its context. Germline lookup yields CDR1 MNHEY and CDR2 SVGEGT. The CDR3 covers 18 residues. V was trimmed by 0 bases and J by 5 bases, leaving 22 bases between them. These data belong to a study of control samples from healthy donors and cancer patients. Assay: immunoSEQ multiplex PCR; the TCRdb copy retains only in-frame clones and omits some. The table records roughly 100,000 clones, roughly 85% of them present only once. V gene TRBV6-2 or TRBV6-3 combines with J gene TRBJ1-1; D gene ambiguous. Sequenced material: blood. This receptor was obtained from a woman aged 45-65 years in good health. CDR3 loop: CASSYSTRAVSVRTEAFF. The CDR3 DNA reads as TGTGCCAGCAGTTACTCGACGAGGGCTGTGTCGGTGCGGACTGAAGCTTTCTTT.